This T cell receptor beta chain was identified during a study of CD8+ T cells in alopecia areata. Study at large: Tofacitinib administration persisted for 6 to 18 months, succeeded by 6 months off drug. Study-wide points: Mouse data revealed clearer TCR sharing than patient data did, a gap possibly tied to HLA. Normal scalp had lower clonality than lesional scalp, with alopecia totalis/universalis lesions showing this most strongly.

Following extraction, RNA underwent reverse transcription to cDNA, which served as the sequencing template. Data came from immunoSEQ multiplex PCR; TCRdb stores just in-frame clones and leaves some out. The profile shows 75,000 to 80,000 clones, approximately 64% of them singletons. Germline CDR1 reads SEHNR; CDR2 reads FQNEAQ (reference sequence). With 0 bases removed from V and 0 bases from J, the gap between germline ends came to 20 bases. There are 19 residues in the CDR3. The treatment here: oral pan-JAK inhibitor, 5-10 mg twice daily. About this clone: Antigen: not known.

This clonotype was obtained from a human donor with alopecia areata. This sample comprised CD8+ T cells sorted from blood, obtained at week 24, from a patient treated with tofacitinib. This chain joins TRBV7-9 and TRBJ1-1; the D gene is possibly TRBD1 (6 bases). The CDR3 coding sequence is TGTGCCAGCAGCTTAGCTCCAGCACAGGGCGGATGGATGAACACTGAAGCTTTCTTT. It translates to CASSLAPAQGGWMNTEAFF.